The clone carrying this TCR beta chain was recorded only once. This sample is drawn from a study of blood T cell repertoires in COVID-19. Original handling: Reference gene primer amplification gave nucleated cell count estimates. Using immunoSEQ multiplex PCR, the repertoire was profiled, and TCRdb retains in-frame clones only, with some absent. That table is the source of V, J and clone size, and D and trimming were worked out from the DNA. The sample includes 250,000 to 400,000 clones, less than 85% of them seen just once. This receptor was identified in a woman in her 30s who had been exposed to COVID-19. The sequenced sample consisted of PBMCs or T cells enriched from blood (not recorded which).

CDR3 in DNA: TGTGCCAGCAGCTTAGGGGGACTAGCGAACCAGTACTTC. It translates to CASSLGGLANQYF. The chain uses TRBV7-8 and TRBJ2-7; TRBD2 aligns across 10 bases. Trimming at V came to 1 base and at J to 10 bases, leaving 4 bases not matched to a gene. CDR3 length: 13 residues. Germline CDR1 reads SGHVS; CDR2 reads FQNEAQ.